Described below is a single T cell receptor (beta chain) sequence and its context. Method: immunoSEQ multiplex PCR; TCRdb's copy keeps in-frame clones and lacks some. This sample has around 2,000,000 clones, with roughly 95% found just once. These data originate in a study of shared clonotypes between healthy human individuals. CDR1 is SGDLS, CDR2 YYNGEE, per germline. The CDR3 length is 17 residues. J was trimmed by 2 bases and V by 3 bases; bases with no gene match: 10. The gene calls are TRBV9 and TRBJ2-3; 9 bases are shared with TRBD2. The receptor comes from a man younger than 35 in good health. The sequencing sample was made of naive CD4+ T cells sorted from blood. Subset reported: CD45RA+ positively selected. CDR3 bases: TGTGCCAGCAGCGCGGAGGCTGGCGGGAGGGCCACAGATACGCAGTATTTT. It translates to CASSAEAGGRATDTQYF.